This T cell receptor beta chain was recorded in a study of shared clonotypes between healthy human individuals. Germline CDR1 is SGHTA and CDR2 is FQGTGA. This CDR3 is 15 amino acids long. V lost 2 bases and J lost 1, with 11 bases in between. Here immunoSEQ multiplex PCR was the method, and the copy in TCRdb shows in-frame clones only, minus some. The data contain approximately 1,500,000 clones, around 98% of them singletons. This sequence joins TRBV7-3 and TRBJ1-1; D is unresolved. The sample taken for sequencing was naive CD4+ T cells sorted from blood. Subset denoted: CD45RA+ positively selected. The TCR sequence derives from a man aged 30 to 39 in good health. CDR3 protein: CASSLLRMANTEAFF. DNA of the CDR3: TGTGCCAGCAGCTTACTAAGGATGGCGAACACTGAAGCTTTCTTT. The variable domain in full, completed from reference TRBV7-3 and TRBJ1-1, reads GAGVSQTPSNKVTEKGKYVELRCDPISGHTALYWYRQSLGQGPEFLIYFQGTGAADDSGLPNDRFFAVRPEGSVSTLKIQRTERGDSAVYLCASSLLRMANTEAFFGQGTRLTVV.